These T cell receptor beta chains were read from a single sample in a study of response to subunit inactivated influenza vaccine. TCRdb reprocessed the RT-PCR reads with MiXCR, giving one entry per CDR3 protein. The sample has fewer than 600,000 distinct CDR3 sequences, approximately 7.2% seen once. Sequencing used PBMCs from blood, obtained approximately 25 months after vaccination. Receptors originate from a man aged 50 to 69 who received an inactivated influenza vaccine. Each CDR3 is given with its conserved first and last residue. Only part of the rows carry a size: once, few, many, or a class if the clone is expanded.

>few|TRBV4-2
CASSRTSGGQETQYF
>.|TRBV7-6
CASSPLLGKGETQYF
>many|TRBV6-6
CASSYLAGELFF
>.|TRBV3-1
CASSASSTYQETQYF
>many|TRBV25-1
CASSVRVAGELFF
>many|TRBV29-1
CSVAGTPNQPQHF
>many|TRBV5-1
CASSLEGVTEAFF
>.|TRBV2
CASDQLAGIIQETQYF
>.|TRBV9
CASSVDGTGYTGELFF
>few|TRBV3-1
CASSQARGGAYGYTF
>.|TRBV7-8
CASSLLGPTYEQYF
>many|TRBV29-1
CSVEIYGQGRNYGYTF
>.|TRBV5-1
CASSEGLAGGPPSNEQFF
>.|TRBV29-1
CSVERRRESTDTQYF
>many|TRBV6-1
CASSEAGANSYEQYF
>.|TRBV7-2
CASSRTAGSQETQYF
>few|TRBV28
CASSPGGRVNTGELFF